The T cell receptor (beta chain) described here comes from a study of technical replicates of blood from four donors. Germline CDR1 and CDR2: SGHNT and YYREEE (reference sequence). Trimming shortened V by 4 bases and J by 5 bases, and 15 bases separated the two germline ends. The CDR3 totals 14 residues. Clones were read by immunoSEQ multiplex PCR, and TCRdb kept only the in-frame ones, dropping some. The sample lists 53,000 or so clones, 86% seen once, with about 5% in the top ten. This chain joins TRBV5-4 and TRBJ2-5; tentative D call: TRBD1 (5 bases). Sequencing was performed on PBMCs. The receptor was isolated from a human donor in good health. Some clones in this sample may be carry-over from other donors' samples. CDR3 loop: CASSPKGSIETQYF. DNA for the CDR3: TGTGCCAGCAGCCCGAAGGGGTCAATCGAGACCCAGTACTTC.